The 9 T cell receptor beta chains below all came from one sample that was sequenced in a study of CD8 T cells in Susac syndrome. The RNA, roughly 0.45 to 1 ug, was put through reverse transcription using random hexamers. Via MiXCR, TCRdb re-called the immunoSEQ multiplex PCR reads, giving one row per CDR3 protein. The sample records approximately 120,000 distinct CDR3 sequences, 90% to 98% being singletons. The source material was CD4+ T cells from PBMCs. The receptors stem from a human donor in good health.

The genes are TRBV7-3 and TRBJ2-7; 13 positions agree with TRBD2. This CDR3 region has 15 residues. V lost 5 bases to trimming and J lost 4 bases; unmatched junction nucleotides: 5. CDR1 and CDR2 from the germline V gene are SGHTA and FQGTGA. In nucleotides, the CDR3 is TGTGCCAGCAGCACTAGCGGGGGGGCCGGGTACGAGCAGTACTTC. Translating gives CASSTSGGAGYEQYF.

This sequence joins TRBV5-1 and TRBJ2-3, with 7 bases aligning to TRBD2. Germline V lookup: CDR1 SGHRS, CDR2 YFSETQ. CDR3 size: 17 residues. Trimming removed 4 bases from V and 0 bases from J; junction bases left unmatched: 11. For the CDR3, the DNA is TGCGCCAGCAGCGATAATTTAGCGGGTGCTAGCACAGATACGCAGTATTTT. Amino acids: CASSDNLAGASTDTQYF.

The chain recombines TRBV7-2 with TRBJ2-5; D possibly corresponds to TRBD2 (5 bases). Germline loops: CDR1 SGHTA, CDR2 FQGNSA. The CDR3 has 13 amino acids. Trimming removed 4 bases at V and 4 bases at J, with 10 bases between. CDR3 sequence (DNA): TGTGCCAGCAGCTATGGAGGAGGAGAGACCCAGTACTTC. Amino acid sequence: CASSYGGGETQYF.

The DNA of the CDR3 is TGTGCCAGCAGTTCACTAGGAGCTGGGGCCAACGTCCTGACTTTC. This codes for CASSSLGAGANVLTF. This rearrangement joins TRBV27 to TRBJ2-6; TRBD2 is a possible D gene (5 bases). V shed 4 bases and J shed 2 bases, with 9 bases lying between them. The germline gives CDR1 MNHEY, CDR2 SMNVEV (reference sequence). The CDR3 spans 15 residues.

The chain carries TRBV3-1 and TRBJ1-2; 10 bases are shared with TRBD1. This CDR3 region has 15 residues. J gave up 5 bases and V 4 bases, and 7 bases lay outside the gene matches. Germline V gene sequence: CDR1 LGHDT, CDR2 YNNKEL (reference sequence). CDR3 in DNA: TGTGCCAGCAGCCGAGCCGGGACAGGGGCTTATGGCTACACCTTC. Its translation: CASSRAGTGAYGYTF.

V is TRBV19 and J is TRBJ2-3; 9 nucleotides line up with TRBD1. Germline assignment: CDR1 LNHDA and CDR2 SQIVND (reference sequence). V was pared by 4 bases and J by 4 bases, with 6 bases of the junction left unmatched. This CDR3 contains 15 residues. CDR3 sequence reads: CASSTTGGGADTQYF. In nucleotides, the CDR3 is TGTGCCAGTAGTACGACAGGGGGTGGCGCAGATACGCAGTATTTT.

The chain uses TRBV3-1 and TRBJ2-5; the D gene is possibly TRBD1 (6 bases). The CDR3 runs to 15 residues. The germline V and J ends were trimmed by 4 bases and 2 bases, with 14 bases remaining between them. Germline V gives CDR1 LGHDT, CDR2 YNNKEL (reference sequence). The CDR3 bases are TGTGCCAGCAGCCCCGTCGGGACATTGCAAGAGACCCAGTACTTC. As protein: CASSPVGTLQETQYF.

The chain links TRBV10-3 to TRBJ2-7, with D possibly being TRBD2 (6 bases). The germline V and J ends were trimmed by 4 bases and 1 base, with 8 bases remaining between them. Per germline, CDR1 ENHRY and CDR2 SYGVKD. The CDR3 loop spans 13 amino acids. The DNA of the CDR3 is TGTGCCATCAGTGTGGAGGGTTCCTACGAGCAGTACTTC. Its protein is CAISVEGSYEQYF.

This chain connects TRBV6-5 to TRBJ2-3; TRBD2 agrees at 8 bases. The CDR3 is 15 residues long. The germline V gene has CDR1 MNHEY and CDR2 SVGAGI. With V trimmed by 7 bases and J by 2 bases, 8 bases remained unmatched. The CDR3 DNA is TGTGCCAGCACCAGAGCGGGGGTTCTCACAGATACGCAGTATTTT. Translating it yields CASTRAGVLTDTQYF.